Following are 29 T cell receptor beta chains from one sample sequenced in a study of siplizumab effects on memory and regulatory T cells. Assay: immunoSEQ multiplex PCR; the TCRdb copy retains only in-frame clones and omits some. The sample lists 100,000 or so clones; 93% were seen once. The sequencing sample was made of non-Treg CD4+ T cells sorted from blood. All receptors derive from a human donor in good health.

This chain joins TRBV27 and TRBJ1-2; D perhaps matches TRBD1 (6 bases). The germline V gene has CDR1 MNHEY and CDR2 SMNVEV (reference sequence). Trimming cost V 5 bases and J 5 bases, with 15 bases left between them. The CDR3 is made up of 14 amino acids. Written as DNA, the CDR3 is TGTGCCAGCAGTCCCCTAGGGGGTGGTTATGGCTACACCTTC. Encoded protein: CASSPLGGGYGYTF.

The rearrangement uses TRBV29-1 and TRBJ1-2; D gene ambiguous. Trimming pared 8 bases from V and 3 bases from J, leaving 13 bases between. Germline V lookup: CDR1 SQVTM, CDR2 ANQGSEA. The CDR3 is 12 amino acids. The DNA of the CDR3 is TGCAGCCTGCGCAGCGGGGACTATGGCTACACCTTC. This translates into CSLRSGDYGYTF.

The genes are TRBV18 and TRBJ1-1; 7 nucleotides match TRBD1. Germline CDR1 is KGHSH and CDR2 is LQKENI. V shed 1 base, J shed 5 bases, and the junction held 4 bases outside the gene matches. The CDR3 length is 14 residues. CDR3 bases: TGTGCCAGCTCACCACAGGGGGCAGGGACTGAAGCTTTCTTT. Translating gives CASSPQGAGTEAFF.

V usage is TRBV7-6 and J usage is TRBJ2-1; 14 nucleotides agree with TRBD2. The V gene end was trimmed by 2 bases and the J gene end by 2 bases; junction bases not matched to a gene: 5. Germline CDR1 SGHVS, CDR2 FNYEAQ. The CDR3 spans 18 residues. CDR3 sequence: CASSLRGLAGGPYNEQFF. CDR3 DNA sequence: TGTGCCAGCAGCTTAAGAGGACTAGCGGGGGGTCCCTACAATGAGCAGTTCTTC.

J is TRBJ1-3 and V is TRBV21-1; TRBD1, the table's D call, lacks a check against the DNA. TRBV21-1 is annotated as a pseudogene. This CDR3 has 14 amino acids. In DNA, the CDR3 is TGTGCCAGCAGCATGACAGGGGCGGGAAACACCATATATTTT. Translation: CASSMTGAGNTIYF.

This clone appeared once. Here the CDR3 DNA reads TGTGCCAGCAGCCCGACTAGCCGCAGGGAGACCCAGTACTTC. This gives the protein CASSPTSRRETQYF. The J gene is TRBJ2-5, the V gene TRBV7-3; TRBD2 matches at 7 bases. Germline trimming cut 5 bases from V and 5 bases from J; bases unmatched to any gene: 8. Germline V gene sequence: CDR1 SGHTA, CDR2 FQGTGA. The CDR3 extends over 14 amino acids.

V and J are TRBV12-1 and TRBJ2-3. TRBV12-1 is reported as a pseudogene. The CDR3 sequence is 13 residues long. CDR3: CASSFKGTDTQYF. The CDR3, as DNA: TGTGCCAGCAGCTTCAAAGGCACAGATACGCAGTATTTT.

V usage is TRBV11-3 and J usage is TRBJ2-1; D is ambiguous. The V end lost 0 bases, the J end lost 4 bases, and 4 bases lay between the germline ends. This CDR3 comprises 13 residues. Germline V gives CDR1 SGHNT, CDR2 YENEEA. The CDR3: CASSLDSYNEQFF. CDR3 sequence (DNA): TGTGCCAGCAGCTTAGATTCGTACAATGAGCAGTTCTTC.

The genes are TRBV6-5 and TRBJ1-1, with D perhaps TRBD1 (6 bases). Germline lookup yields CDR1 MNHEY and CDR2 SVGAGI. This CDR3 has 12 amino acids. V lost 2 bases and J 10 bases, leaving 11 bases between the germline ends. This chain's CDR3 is CASSYPGRGAFF. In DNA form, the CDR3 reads TGTGCCAGCAGTTACCCAGGCAGGGGAGCTTTCTTT.

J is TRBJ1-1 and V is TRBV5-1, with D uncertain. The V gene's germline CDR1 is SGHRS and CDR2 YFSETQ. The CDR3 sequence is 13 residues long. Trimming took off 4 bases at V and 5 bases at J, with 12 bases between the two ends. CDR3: CASSTDMTTEAFF. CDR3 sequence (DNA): TGCGCCAGCAGCACTGACATGACGACTGAAGCTTTCTTT. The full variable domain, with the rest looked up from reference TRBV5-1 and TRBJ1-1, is KAGVTQTPRYLIKTRGQQVTLSCSPISGHRSVSWYQQTPGQGLQFLFEYFSETQRNKGNFPGRFSGRQFSNSRSEMNVSTLELGDSALYLCASSTDMTTEAFFGQGTRLTVV.

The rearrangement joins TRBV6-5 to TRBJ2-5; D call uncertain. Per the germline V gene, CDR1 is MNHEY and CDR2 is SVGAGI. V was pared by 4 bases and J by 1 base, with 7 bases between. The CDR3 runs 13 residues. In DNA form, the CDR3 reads TGTGCCAGCAGTTCGCGGTCCCAAGAGACCCAGTACTTC. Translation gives CASSSRSQETQYF.

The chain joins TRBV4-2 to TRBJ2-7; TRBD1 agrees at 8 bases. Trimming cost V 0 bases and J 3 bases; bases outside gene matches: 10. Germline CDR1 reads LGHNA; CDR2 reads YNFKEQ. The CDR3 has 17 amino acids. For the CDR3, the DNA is TGTGCCAGCAGCCAAGAGTATCGGGCAGGGGGCGTCTACGAGCAGTACTTC. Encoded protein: CASSQEYRAGGVYEQYF.

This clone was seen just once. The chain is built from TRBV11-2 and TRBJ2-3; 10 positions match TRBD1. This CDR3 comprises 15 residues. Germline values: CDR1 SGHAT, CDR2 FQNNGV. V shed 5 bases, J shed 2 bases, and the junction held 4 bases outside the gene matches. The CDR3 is CASSARQGATDTQYF. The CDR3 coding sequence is TGTGCCAGCAGCGCCCGACAGGGGGCCACAGATACGCAGTATTTT.

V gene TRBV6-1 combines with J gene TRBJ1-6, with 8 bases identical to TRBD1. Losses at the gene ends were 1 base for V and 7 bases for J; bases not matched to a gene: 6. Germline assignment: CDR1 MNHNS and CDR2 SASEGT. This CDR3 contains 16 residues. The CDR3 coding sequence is TGTGCCAGCAGTGAAGGGCGGACAGGGTGGAATTCACCCCTCCACTTT. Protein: CASSEGRTGWNSPLHF.

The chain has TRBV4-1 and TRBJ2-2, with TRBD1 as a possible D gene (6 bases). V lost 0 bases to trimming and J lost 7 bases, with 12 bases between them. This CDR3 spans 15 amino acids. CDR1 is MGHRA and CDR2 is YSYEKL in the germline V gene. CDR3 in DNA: TGCGCCAGCAGCCAAGAGGGGTTAGGGGGCGGGGAGCTGTTTTTT. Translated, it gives CASSQEGLGGGELFF.

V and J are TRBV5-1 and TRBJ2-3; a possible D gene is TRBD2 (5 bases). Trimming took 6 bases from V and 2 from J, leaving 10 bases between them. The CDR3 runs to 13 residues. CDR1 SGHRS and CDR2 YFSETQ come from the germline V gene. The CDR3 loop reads CASTSGTTDTQYF. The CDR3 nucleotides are TGCGCCAGCACAAGCGGTACCACAGATACGCAGTATTTT.

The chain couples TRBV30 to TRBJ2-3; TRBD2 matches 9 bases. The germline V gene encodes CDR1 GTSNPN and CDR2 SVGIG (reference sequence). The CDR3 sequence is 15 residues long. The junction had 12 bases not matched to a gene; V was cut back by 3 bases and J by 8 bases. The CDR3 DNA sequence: TGTGCCTGGAGAGCCTCGGGACTAGCTGGCGGTACGCAGTATTTT. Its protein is CAWRASGLAGGTQYF.

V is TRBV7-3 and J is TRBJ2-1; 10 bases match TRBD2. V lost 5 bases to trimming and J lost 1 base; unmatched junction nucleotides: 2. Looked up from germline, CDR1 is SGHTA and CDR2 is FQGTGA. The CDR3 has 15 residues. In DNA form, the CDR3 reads TGTGCCAGCAGCCGGACTAGCGGTTCCTACAATGAGCAGTTCTTC. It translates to CASSRTSGSYNEQFF.

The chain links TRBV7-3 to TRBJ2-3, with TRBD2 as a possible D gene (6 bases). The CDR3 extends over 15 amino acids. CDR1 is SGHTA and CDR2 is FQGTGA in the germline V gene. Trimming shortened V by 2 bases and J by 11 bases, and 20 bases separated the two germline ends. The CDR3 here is CASSLDGGAGIEQYF. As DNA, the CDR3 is TGTGCCAGCAGCTTAGACGGGGGTGCCGGGATTGAGCAGTATTTT.

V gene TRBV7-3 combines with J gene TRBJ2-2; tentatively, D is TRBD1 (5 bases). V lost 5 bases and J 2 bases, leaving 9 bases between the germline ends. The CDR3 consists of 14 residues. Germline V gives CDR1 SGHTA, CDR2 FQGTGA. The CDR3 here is CASSVQGNTGELFF. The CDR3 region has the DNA TGTGCCAGCAGCGTTCAGGGAAACACCGGGGAGCTGTTTTTT.

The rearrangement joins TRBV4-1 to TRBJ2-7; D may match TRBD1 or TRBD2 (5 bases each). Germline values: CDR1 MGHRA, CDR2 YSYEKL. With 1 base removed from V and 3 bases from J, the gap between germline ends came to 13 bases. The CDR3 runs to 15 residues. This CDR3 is CASSQVEGEYYEQYF. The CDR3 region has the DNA TGCGCCAGCAGCCAAGTCGAAGGGGAGTACTACGAGCAGTACTTC.

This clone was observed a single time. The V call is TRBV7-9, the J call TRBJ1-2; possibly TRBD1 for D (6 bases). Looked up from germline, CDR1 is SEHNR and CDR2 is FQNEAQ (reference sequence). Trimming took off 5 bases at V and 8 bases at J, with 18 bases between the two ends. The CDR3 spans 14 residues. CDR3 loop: CASSRGTQDGGYTF. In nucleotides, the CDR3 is TGTGCCAGCAGCCGCGGGACACAGGATGGCGGCTACACCTTC.

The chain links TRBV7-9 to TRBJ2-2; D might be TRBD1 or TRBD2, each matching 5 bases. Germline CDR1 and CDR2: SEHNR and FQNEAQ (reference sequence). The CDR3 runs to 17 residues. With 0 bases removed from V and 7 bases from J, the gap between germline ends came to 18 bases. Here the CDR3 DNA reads TGTGCCAGCAGCTTAGCGCGGGTCAAACAGGAGGTCGGGGAGCTGTTTTTT. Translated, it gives CASSLARVKQEVGELFF.

The CDR3 bases are TGTGCCACCCAAGGGCGTCAGAACACAGATACGCAGTATTTT. Its translation is CATQGRQNTDTQYF. The chain couples TRBV10-3 to TRBJ2-3; D uncertain. The CDR3 extends over 14 amino acids. Germline CDR1 reads ENHRY; CDR2 reads SYGVKD. V lost 10 bases, J lost 2 bases, and 16 bases lay in between.

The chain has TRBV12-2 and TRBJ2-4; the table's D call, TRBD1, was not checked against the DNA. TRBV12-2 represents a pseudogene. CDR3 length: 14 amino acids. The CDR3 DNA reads TGTGCAAGTCGCCCTTGGTCAGTCAAAAACATTCAGTACTTC. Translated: CASRPWSVKNIQYF.

Here the CDR3 DNA reads TGTGCCAGCAGTTACACCGGGGAGCTGTTTTTT. The encoded protein is CASSYTGELFF. The chain combines TRBV5-6 with TRBJ2-2; D ambiguous. CDR1 is SGHDT, CDR2 YYEEEE, per germline. V shed 5 bases and J shed 3 bases, with 2 bases lying between them. CDR3 length equals 11 residues.

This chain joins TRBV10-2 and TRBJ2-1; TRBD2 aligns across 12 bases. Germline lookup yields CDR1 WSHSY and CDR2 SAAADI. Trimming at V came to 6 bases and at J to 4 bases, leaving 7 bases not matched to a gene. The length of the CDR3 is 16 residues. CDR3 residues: CASRDLAGGAYNEQFF. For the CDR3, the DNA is TGCGCCAGCAGGGATCTAGCGGGGGGGGCATACAATGAGCAGTTCTTC.

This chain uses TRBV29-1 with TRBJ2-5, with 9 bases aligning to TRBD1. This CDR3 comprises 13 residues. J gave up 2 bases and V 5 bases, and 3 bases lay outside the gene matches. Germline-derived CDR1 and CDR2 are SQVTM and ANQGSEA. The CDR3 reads CSVNRGLQETQYF. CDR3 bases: TGCAGCGTTAACAGGGGGCTTCAAGAGACCCAGTACTTC.

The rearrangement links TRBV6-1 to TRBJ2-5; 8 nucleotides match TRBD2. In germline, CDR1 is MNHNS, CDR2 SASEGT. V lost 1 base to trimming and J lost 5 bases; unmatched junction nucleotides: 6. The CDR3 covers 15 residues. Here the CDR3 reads CASSEDPGGPETQYF. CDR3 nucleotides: TGTGCCAGCAGTGAAGACCCGGGGGGGCCGGAGACCCAGTACTTC.